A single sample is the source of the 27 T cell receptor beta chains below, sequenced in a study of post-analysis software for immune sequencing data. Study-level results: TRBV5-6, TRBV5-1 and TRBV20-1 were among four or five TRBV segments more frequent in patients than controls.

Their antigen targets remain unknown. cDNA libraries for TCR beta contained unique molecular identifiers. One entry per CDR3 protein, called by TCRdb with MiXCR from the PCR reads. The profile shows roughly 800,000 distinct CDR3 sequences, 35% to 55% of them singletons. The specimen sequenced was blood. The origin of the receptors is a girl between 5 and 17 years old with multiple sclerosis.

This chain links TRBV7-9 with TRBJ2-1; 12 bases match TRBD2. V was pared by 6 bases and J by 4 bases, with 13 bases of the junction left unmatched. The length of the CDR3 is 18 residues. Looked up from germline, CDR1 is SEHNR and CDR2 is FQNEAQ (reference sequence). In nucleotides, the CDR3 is TGTGCCAGCAGTCAAGGTGGACTAGCGGGGCAACTATACAATGAGCAGTTCTTC. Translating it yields CASSQGGLAGQLYNEQFF.

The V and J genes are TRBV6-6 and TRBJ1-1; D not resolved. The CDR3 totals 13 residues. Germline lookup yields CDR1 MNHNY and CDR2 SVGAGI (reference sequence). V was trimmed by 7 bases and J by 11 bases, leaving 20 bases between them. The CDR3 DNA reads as TGTGCCAGCACCGACATGGCCCCTTCGACTGCTTTCTTT. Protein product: CASTDMAPSTAFF.

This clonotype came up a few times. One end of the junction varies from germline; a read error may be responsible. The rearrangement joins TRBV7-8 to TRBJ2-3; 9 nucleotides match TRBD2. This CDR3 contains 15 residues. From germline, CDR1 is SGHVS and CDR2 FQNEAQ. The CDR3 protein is CASSFSGSGAQTQYF. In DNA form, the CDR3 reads TGTGCCAGTAGCTTTAGCGGGAGCGGGGCCCAAACGCAGTATTTT.

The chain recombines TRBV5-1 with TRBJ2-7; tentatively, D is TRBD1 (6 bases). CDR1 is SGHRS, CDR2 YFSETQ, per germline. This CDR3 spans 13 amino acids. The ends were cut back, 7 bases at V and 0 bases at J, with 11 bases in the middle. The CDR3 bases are TGCGCCAGCCAACAGGGAAGCTCCTACGAGCAGTACTTC. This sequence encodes CASQQGSSYEQYF. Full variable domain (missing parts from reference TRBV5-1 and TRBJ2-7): KAGVTQTPRYLIKTRGQQVTLSCSPISGHRSVSWYQQTPGQGLQFLFEYFSETQRNKGNFPGRFSGRQFSNSRSEMNVSTLELGDSALYLCASQQGSSYEQYFGPGTRLTVT.

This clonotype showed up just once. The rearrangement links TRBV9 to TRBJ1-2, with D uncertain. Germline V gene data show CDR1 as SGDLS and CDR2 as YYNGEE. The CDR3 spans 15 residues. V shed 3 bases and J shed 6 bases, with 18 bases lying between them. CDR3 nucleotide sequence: TGTGCCAGCAGCGCTACGGGGAGCGTCGCGAATGGCTACACCTTC. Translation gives CASSATGSVANGYTF.

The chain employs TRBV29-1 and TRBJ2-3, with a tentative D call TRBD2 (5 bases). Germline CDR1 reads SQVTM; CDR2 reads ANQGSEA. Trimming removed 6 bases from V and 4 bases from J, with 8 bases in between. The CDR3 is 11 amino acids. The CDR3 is CSVRDADTQYF. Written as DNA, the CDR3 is TGCAGCGTCCGGGATGCAGATACGCAGTATTTT.

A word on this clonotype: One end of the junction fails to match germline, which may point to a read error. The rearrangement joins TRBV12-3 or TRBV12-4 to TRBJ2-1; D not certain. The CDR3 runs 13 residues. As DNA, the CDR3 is TGTGCCGGCAGTACCGAGGTTTATGATGAGCAGTTCTTC. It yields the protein CAGSTEVYDEQFF.

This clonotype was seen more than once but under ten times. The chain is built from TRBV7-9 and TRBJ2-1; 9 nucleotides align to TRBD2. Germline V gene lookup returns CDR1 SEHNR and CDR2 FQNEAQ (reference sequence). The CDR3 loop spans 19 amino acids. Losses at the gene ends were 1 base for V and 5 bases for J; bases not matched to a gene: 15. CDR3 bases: TGTGCCAGCAGCTTAGGTCTCGGTCTGGCTAGCGGGACCCACAATGAGCAGTTCTTC. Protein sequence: CASSLGLGLASGTHNEQFF.

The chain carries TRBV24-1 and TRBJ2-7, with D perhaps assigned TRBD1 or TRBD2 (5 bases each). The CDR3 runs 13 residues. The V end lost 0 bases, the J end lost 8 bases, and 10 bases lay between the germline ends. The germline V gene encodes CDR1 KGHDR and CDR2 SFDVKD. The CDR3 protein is CATSDLGTGKQYF. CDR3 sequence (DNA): TGTGCCACCAGTGATTTGGGGACGGGTAAGCAGTACTTC.

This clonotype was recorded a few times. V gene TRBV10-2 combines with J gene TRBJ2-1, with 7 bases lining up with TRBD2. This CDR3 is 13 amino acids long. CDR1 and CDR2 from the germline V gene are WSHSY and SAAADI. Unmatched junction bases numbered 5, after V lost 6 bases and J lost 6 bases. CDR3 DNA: TGCGCCAGCAGGGCGGGAGAAGGCAATGAGCAGTTCTTC. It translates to CASRAGEGNEQFF.

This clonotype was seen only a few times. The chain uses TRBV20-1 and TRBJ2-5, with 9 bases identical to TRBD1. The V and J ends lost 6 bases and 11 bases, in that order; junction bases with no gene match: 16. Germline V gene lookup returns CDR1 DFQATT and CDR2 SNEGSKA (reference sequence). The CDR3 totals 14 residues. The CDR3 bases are TGCAGTGCCCCCCCCCCACAGGGGGCTGGGAAGCAGTACTTC. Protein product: CSAPPPQGAGKQYF.

CDR3 nucleotide sequence: TGTGCCAGCAGTTCAGGGGTAGCGCGCGAGCAGTACTTC. Translating it yields CASSSGVAREQYF. This sequence joins TRBV12-3 or TRBV12-4 and TRBJ2-7, with a possible D match to TRBD1 (6 bases). The CDR3 has 13 residues. Between the trimmed V and J ends, which lost 4 bases and 6 bases, there was a span of 13 bases.

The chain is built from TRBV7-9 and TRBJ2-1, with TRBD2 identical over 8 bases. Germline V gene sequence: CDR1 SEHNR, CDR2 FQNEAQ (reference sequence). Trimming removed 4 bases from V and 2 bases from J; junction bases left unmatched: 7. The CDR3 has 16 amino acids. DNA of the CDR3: TGTGCCAGCAGCTATCCCGAGCGGGAGACCTACAATGAGCAGTTCTTC. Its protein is CASSYPERETYNEQFF. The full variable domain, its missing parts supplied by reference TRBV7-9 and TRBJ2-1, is DTGVSQNPRHKITKRGQNVTFRCDPISEHNRLYWYRQTLGQGPEFLTYFQNEAQLEKSRLLSDRFSAERPKGSFSTLEIQRTEQGDSAMYLCASSYPERETYNEQFFGPGTRLTVL.

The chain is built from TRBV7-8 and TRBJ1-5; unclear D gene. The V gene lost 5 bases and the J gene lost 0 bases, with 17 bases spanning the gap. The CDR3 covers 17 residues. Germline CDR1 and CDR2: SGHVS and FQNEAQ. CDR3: CASSPSLVTNSNQPQHF. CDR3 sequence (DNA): TGTGCCAGCAGCCCCAGCCTTGTAACTAATAGCAATCAGCCCCAGCATTTT.

Here the CDR3 DNA reads TGCAGTGCTAGAGATGGGTGGACAGTACGAGGAGACGAGCAGTACTTC. Translating gives CSARDGWTVRGDEQYF. The chain links TRBV20-1 to TRBJ2-7; D may be TRBD1 (6 bases). V was shortened by 0 bases and J by 5 bases, with 20 bases between the two germline ends. The CDR3 sequence is 16 residues long. Germline V gene sequence: CDR1 DFQATT, CDR2 SNEGSKA (reference sequence).

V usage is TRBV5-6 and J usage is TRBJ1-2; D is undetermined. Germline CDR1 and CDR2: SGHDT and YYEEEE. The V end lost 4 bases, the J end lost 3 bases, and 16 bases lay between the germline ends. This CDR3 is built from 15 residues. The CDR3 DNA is TGTGCCAGCAGCCCATCCCCTCAATACTACTATGGCTACACCTTC. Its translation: CASSPSPQYYYGYTF.

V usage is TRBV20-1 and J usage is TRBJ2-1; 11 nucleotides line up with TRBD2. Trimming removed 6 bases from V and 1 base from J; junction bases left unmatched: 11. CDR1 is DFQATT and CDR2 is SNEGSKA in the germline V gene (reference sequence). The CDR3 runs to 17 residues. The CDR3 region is CSAMGGTSGRSYNEQFF. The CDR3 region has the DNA TGCAGTGCCATGGGCGGCACTAGCGGGAGATCCTACAATGAGCAGTTCTTC.

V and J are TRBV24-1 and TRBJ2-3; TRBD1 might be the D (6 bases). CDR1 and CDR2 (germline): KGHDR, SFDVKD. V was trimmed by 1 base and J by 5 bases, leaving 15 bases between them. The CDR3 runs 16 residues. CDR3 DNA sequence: TGTGCCACCAGTGATTTAAAAGGGGGAATAGGAGATACGCAGTATTTT. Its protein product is CATSDLKGGIGDTQYF.

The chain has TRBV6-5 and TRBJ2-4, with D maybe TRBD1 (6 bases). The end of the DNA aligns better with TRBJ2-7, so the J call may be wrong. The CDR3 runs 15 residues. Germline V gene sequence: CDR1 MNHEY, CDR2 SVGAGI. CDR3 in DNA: TGTGCCAGCAGTGCCCCCGGGACACTTACCTACGAGCAGTACTTC. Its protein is CASSAPGTLTYEQYF.

CDR3 DNA: TGTGCCACGGGGGACATGGTTCACTACGAGCAGTACTTC. Translating it yields CATGDMVHYEQYF. The rearrangement uses TRBV15 and TRBJ2-7; tentatively, D is TRBD1 (6 bases). The CDR3 runs to 13 residues. V lost 9 bases to trimming and J lost 3 bases, with 15 bases between them. Germline V CDR1 and CDR2: LNHNV, YYDKDF (reference sequence).

The CDR3 sequence: CASSVGGRQGANEQFF. In DNA, the CDR3 is TGTGCCAGCAGCGTAGGGGGTCGACAAGGGGCCAATGAGCAGTTCTTC. This chain joins TRBV9 and TRBJ2-1, with a possible D match to TRBD1 (5 bases). The CDR3 totals 16 residues. The V gene's germline CDR1 is SGDLS and CDR2 YYNGEE. The V end lost 0 bases, the J end lost 6 bases, and 16 bases lay between the germline ends.

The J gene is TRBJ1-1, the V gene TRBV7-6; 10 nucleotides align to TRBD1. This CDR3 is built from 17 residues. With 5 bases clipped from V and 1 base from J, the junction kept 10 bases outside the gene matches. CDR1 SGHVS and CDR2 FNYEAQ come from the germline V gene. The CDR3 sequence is CASSEQTGGLGNTEAFF. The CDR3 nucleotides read TGTGCCAGCAGCGAGCAGACAGGGGGCTTGGGGAACACTGAAGCTTTCTTT.

The CDR3 spells CASSLLSPSYNEQYF. The CDR3 coding sequence is TGTGCCAGCAGCTTACTTAGCCCCTCCTACAATGAGCAGTACTTC. V is TRBV7-6 and J is TRBJ2-1, with unresolved D. The J call could be wrong; TRBJ2-7 is a better fit for the DNA end. CDR1 is SGHVS, CDR2 FNYEAQ, per germline. The CDR3 spans 15 residues.

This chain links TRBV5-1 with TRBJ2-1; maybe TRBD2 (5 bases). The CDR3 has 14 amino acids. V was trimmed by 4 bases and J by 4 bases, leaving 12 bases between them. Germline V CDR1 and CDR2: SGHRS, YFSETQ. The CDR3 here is CASSPLGEYNEQFF. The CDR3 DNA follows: TGCGCCAGCAGCCCCCTCGGGGAGTACAATGAGCAGTTCTTC.

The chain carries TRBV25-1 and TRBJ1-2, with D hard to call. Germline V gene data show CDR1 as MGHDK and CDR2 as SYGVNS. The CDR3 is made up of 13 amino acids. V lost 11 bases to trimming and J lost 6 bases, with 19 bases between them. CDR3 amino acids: CAANSGSRDGYTF. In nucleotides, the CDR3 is TGTGCCGCCAATTCTGGGAGTAGGGATGGCTACACCTTC.

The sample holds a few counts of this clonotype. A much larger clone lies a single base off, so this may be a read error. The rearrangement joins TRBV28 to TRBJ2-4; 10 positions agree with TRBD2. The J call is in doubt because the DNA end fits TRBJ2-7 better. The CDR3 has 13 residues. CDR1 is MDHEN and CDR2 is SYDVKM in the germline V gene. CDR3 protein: CASSLAGANEQYF. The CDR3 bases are TGTGCCAGCAGTCTAGCGGGAGCCAACGAGCAGTACTTC.

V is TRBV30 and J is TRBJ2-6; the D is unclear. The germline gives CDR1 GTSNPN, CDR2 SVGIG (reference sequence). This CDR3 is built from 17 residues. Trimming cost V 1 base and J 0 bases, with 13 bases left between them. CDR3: CAWSDLKGISGANVLTF. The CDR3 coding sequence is TGTGCCTGGAGTGATCTTAAGGGCATCTCTGGGGCCAACGTCCTGACTTTC.